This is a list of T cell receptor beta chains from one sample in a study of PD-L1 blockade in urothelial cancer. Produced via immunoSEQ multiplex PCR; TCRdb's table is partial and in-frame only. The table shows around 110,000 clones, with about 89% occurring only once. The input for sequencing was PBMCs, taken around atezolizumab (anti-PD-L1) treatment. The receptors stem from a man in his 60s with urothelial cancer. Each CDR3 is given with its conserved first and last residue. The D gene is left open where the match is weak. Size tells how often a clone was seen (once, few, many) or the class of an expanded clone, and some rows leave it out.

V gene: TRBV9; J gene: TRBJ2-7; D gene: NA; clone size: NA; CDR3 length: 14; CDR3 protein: CASSPSGARGEQYF; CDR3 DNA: TGTGCCAGCAGCCCTTCAGGGGCCCGGGGAGAGCAGTACTTC
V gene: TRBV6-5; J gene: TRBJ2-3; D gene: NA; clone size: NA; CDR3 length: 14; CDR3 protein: CASRTDLVADTQYF; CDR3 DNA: TGTGCCAGCAGGACAGATCTTGTAGCAGATACGCAGTATTTT
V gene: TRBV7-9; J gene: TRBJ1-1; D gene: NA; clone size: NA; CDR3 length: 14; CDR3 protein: CASSSRGGNTEAFF; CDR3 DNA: TGTGCCAGCAGCTCCCGGGGTGGGAACACTGAAGCTTTCTTT
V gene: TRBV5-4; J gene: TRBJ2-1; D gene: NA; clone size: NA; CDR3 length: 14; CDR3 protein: CASSLAQTYNEQFF; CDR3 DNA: TGTGCCAGCAGCTTGGCACAGACCTACAATGAGCAGTTCTTC
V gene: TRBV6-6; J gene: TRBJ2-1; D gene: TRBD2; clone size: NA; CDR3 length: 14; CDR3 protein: CASSFLRGGDEQFF; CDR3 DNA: TGTGCCAGCAGTTTCCTCCGTGGGGGGGATGAGCAGTTCTTC
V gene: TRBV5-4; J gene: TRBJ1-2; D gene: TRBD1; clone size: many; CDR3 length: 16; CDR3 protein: CASSLGLGTGVSGYTF; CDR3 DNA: TGTGCCAGCAGCTTGGGTTTAGGGACAGGGGTTTCGGGCTACACCTTC
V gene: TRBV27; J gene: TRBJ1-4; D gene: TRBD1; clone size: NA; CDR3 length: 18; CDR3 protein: CASSPWQGAPVYNEKLFF; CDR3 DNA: TGTGCCAGCAGTCCTTGGCAGGGGGCCCCGGTCTATAATGAAAAACTGTTTTTT
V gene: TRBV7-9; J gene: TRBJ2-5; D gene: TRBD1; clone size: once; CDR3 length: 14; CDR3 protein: CASSRGDRGETQYF; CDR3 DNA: TGTGCCAGCAGCCGGGGTGACAGGGGTGAGACCCAGTACTTC
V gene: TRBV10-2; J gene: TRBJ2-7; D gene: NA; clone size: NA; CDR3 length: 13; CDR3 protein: CASTPGEVYEQYF; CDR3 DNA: TGCGCCAGCACCCCGGGGGAAGTATACGAGCAGTACTTC
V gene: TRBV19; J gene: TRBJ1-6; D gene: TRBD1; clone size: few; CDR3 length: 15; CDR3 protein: CASTGVDQSSSPLHF; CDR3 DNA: TGTGCCAGCACAGGGGTAGATCAATCTTCTTCACCCCTCCACTTT
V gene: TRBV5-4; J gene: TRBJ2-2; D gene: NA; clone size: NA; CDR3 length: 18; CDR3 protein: CASSSGHSGFLNTGELFF; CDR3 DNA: TGTGCCAGCAGCTCCGGCCACAGCGGGTTCCTGAACACCGGGGAGCTGTTTTTT
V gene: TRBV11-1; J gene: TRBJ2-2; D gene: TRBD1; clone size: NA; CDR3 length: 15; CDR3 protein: CASSRTGANTGELFF; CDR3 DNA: TGTGCCAGCAGCCGGACAGGAGCGAACACCGGGGAGCTGTTTTTT
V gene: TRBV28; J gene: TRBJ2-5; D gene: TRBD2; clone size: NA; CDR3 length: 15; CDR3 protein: CASSRSGGALETQYF; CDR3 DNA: TGTGCCAGCAGCCGTAGCGGGGGGGCCTTAGAGACCCAGTACTTC
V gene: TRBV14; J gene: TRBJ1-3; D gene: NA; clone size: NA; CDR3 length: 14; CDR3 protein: CASSVDRTGNTIYF; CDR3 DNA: TGTGCCAGCAGCGTCGACAGGACTGGAAACACCATATATTTT
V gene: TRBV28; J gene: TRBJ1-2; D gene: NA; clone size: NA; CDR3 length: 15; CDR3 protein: CASSLGFRNHYGYTF; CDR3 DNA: TGTGCCAGCAGTTTAGGTTTCAGGAACCACTATGGCTACACCTTC
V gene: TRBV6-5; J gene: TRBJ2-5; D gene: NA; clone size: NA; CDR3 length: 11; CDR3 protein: CASSLTGTQYF; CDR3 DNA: TGTGCCAGCAGTCTCACGGGGACCCAGTACTTC
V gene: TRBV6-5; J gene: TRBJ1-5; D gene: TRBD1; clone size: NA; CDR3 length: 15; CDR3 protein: CASSPLQGSHQPQHF; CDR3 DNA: TGTGCCAGCAGCCCATTACAGGGGTCCCATCAGCCCCAGCATTTT
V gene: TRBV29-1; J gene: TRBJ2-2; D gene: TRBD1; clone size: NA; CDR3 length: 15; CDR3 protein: CSVPGQGLYTGELFF; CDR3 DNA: TGCAGCGTCCCTGGACAGGGGTTATACACCGGGGAGCTGTTTTTT
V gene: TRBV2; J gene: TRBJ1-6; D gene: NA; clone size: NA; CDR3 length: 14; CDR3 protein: CASRETGTNSPLHF; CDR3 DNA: TGTGCCAGCAGAGAGACAGGAACTAATTCACCCCTCCACTTT
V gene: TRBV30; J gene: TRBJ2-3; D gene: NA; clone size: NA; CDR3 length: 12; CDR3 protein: CACREYTDTQYF; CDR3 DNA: TGTGCCTGTAGAGAATACACAGATACGCAGTATTTT
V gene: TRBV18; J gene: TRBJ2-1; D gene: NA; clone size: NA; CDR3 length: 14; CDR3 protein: CASSPETGRYEQFF; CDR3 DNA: TGTGCCAGCTCACCTGAGACAGGGAGGTATGAGCAGTTCTTC
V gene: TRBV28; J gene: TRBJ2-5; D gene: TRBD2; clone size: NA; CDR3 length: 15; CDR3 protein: CASSLGRNGGLTQYF; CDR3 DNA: TGTGCCAGCAGTCTTGGTCGAAACGGGGGGTTGACCCAGTACTTC
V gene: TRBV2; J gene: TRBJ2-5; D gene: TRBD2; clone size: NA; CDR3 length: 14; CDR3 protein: CAGRGGMIQETQYF; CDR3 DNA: TGTGCCGGCCGGGGGGGGATGATCCAAGAGACCCAGTACTTC
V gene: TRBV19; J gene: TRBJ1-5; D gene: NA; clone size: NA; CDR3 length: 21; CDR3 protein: CASSILPLEPSQQGSNQPQHF; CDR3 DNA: TGTGCCAGTAGTATTCTTCCTCTAGAACCAAGTCAACAGGGTAGCAATCAGCCCCAGCATTTT
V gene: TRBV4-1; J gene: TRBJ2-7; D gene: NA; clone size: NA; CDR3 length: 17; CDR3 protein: CASSQRPPGSEAYEQYF; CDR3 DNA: TGCGCCAGCAGCCAACGCCCCCCAGGGTCCGAGGCCTACGAGCAGTACTTC
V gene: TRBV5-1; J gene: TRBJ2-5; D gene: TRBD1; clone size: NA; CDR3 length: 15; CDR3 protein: CASSQGQTYQETQYF; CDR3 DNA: TGCGCCAGCAGCCAGGGACAGACCTACCAAGAGACCCAGTACTTC
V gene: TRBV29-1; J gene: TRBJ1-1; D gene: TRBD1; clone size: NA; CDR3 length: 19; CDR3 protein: CSVFPGQGARTPMNTEAFF; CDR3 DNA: TGCAGCGTTTTTCCGGGACAGGGGGCACGAACCCCAATGAACACTGAAGCTTTCTTT
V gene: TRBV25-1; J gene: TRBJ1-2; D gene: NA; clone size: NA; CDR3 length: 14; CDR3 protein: CASSEYKEAGGYTF; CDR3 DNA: TGTGCCAGCAGTGAATATAAGGAAGCGGGTGGCTACACCTTC
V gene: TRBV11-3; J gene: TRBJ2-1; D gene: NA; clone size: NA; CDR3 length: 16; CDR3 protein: CASSWATSGNYNEQFF; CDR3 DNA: TGTGCCAGCAGCTGGGCCACCAGCGGTAATTACAATGAGCAGTTCTTC
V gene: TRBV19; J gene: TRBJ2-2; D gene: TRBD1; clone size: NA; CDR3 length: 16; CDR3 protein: CASSLSGGSNTGELFF; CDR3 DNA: TGTGCCAGTAGCCTCTCAGGGGGATCGAACACCGGGGAGCTGTTTTTT
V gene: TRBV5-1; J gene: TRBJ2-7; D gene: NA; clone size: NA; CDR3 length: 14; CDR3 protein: CASSLVTGKGEQYF; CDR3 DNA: TGCGCCAGCAGCTTGGTTACGGGAAAGGGCGAGCAGTACTTC
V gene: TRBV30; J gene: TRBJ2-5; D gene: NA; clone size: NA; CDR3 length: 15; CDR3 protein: CAWTPEIGGQETQYF; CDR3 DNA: TGTGCCTGGACCCCCGAGATAGGGGGACAAGAGACCCAGTACTTC
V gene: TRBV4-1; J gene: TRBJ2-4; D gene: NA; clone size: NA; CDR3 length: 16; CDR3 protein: CASSQEGNTRGNIQYF; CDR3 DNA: TGCGCCAGCAGCCAAGAGGGGAACACAAGGGGAAACATTCAGTACTTC
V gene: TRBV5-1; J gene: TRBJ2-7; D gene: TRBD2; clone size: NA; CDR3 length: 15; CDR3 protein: CASSPSPRAGDEQYF; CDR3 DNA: TGCGCCAGCAGCCCTTCGCCCAGGGCGGGAGACGAGCAGTACTTC
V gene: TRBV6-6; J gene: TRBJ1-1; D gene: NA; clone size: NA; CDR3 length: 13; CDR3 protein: CASILQRGTEAFF; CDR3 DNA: TGTGCCAGCATTTTACAAAGAGGCACTGAAGCTTTCTTT